The 17 T cell receptor beta chains below all came from one sample that was sequenced in a study of regulatory T cells in long-lasting Graves disease. Investigators prepared the TCR beta libraries by applying iRepertoire HTBI primers and Arm-PCR of CDR3 regions. One entry per CDR3 protein results from TCRdb running MiXCR on the multiplex PCR reads. The sample lists about 420,000 distinct CDR3 sequences; over 15% were seen once. Time point indicated: newly diagnosed GD, antithyroid drugs for less than 3 months. From RNA extracted from PBMCs, the TCR library was made. These same records also appear under a second study, on T cells in Graves' hyperthyroidism and ophthalmopathy.

The starting material was peripheral blood mononuclear cells (PBMCs), obtained at new diagnosis, from a patient treated with antithyroid drugs. The source is a woman aged 18-30 years with Graves disease.

Many counts were recorded for this clonotype. V and J are TRBV28 and TRBJ1-2; D unresolved. CDR3 length: 11 residues. CDR1 is MDHEN and CDR2 is SYDVKM in the germline V gene. Trimming cost V 6 bases and J 5 bases, with 7 bases left between them. This CDR3 reads CASRDLYGYTF. The CDR3 nucleotides are TGTGCCAGCAGGGATCTATATGGCTACACCTTC.

The CDR3 bases are TGTGCCAGCAGCCGCCCGGGACTTACCTACGAGCAGTACTTC. It is translated as CASSRPGLTYEQYF. V and J are TRBV3-1 and TRBJ2-7, with D possibly being TRBD2 (6 bases). There are 14 residues in the CDR3. In germline, CDR1 is LGHDT, CDR2 YNNKEL (reference sequence). V dropped 4 bases and J dropped 2 bases, with 12 bases sitting between them.

This clonotype was seen ten or more times. The rearrangement joins TRBV20-1 to TRBJ2-2, with 9 bases identical to TRBD2. Per germline, CDR1 DFQATT and CDR2 SNEGSKA (reference sequence). V dropped 3 bases and J dropped 6; count of bases not matched to a gene: 8. The CDR3 is 15 residues long. The CDR3 nucleotides read TGCAGTGCTAGTATAGTAGCGGGAGTGGCCGGGGAGCTGTTTTTT. It encodes CSASIVAGVAGELFF.

This clonotype has at least ten counts. The chain links TRBV28 to TRBJ2-5; D is uncertain. Germline lookup yields CDR1 MDHEN and CDR2 SYDVKM. The CDR3 spans 13 residues. V was clipped by 3 bases and J by 7 bases, with 12 bases between them. CDR3 nucleotide sequence: TGTGCCAGCAGTTTGACTCAAACTGGGACCCAGTACTTC. Protein sequence: CASSLTQTGTQYF.

This sequence joins TRBV3-1 and TRBJ1-1; TRBD1 agrees at 7 bases. The V and J ends lost 4 bases and 5 bases, in that order; junction bases with no gene match: 19. The CDR3 runs 18 residues. Per the germline V gene, CDR1 is LGHDT and CDR2 is YNNKEL (reference sequence). CDR3 amino acids: CASSPPGGFRGQGTEAFF. CDR3 DNA: TGTGCCAGCAGCCCACCAGGGGGATTTAGGGGGCAAGGGACTGAAGCTTTCTTT.

This clonotype has a count of ten or more. The rearrangement uses TRBV7-2 and TRBJ2-7, with a tentative D call TRBD2 (5 bases). This CDR3 is 14 amino acids long. Germline CDR1 reads SGHTA; CDR2 reads FQGNSA. Trimming took 5 bases from V and 4 from J, leaving 15 bases between them. The CDR3 region has the DNA TGTGCCAGCAGCCCGTCGGCGGGTGCTTACGAGCAGTACTTC. Translated, it gives CASSPSAGAYEQYF. Looking up the rest from reference TRBV7-2 and TRBJ2-7 gives the full variable domain: GAGVSQSPSNKVTEKGKDVELRCDPISGHTALYWYRQSLGQGLEFLIYFQGNSAPDKSGLPSDRFSAERTGGSVSTLTIQRTQQEDSAVYLCASSPSAGAYEQYFGPGTRLTVT.

This clonotype has more than one count but fewer than ten. This chain connects TRBV19 to TRBJ2-1, with 11 nucleotides matching TRBD1. Losses at the gene ends were 1 base for V and 3 bases for J; bases not matched to a gene: 2. CDR1 and CDR2 from the germline V gene are LNHDA and SQIVND (reference sequence). This CDR3 comprises 16 residues. As DNA, the CDR3 is TGTGCCAGTAGTATAGCGGGACAGGGGGACTACAATGAGCAGTTCTTC. It specifies CASSIAGQGDYNEQFF.

This clonotype was seen at least ten times. This chain connects TRBV6-2 or TRBV6-3 to TRBJ2-5; 7 bases are a match to TRBD1. Germline V gene data show CDR1 as MNHEY and CDR2 as SVGEGT. CDR3 length: 15 residues. Trimming cost V 6 bases and J 2 bases; bases outside gene matches: 9. CDR3 residues: CASSWTGTVQETQYF. The CDR3 DNA is TGTGCCAGCAGCTGGACCGGGACAGTACAAGAGACCCAGTACTTC.

The rearrangement uses TRBV6-1 and TRBJ2-1, with D maybe TRBD2 (6 bases). The CDR3 is 16 residues long. Trimming removed 7 bases at V and 2 bases at J, with 18 bases between. Germline-derived CDR1 and CDR2 are MNHNS and SASEGT. The CDR3 DNA is TGTGCCAGCAAACCTTGGGGTAGCGGAACCTACAATGAGCAGTTCTTC. This gives the protein CASKPWGSGTYNEQFF.

This clonotype showed up many times. The chain recombines TRBV28 with TRBJ2-1; D gene unclear. V was shortened by 8 bases and J by 0 bases, with 11 bases between the two germline ends. The CDR3 sequence is 14 residues long. Germline lookup yields CDR1 MDHEN and CDR2 SYDVKM. The CDR3 loop reads CASSMLSSYNEQFF. In DNA form, the CDR3 reads TGTGCCAGCTCGATGCTCAGCTCCTACAATGAGCAGTTCTTC.

Only a few counts were recorded for this clonotype. The chain joins TRBV5-6 to TRBJ2-7, with 7 bases lining up with TRBD2. Trimming took 4 bases from V and 1 from J; bases not matched to a gene: 11. CDR3 length: 16 residues. CDR1 and CDR2 (germline): SGHDT, YYEEEE. CDR3 residues: CASSPDPGLTSYEQYF. Written as DNA, the CDR3 is TGTGCCAGCAGCCCCGACCCGGGACTAACGTCCTACGAGCAGTACTTC.

This clonotype was seen at least ten times. This CDR3 is CASSPGAGVTDTQYF. The CDR3 DNA follows: TGTGCCAGCAGTCCGGGAGCGGGGGTCACAGATACGCAGTATTTT. This chain links TRBV12-3 or TRBV12-4 with TRBJ2-3; 8 bases map to TRBD2. The CDR3 has 15 residues. J was trimmed by 2 bases and V by 5 bases; bases with no gene match: 6.

CDR3 sequence (DNA): TGTGCCATCAGTGGGGCCCGGGAAGCTACGCAGTATTTT. It is translated as CAISGAREATQYF. The genes are TRBV10-3 and TRBJ2-3; D perhaps matches TRBD2 (5 bases). Per the germline V gene, CDR1 is ENHRY and CDR2 is SYGVKD. Trimming took 4 bases from V and 8 from J, leaving 13 bases between them. This CDR3 contains 13 residues.

Ten or more counts support this clonotype. The CDR3, as DNA: TGTGCCAGCAGCTTAGTAGGCCATTACGAGCAGTTCTTC. Translation gives CASSLVGHYEQFF. The chain is built from TRBV11-1 and TRBJ2-1; D unclear. The CDR3 is 13 residues long. V shed 1 base and J shed 10 bases, with 11 bases lying between them. In germline, CDR1 is SGHAT, CDR2 FQDESV (reference sequence).

V and J are TRBV5-8 and TRBJ2-1; 10 bases fit TRBD2. Trimming removed 2 bases from V and 3 bases from J; junction bases left unmatched: 8. CDR1 and CDR2 from the germline V gene are SGHTS and YDEGEE. The CDR3 is 17 residues long. As DNA, the CDR3 is TGTGCCAGCAGCTTAACCCTTACTAGCGGGAACTACAATGAGCAGTTCTTC. Its protein is CASSLTLTSGNYNEQFF.

The chain is built from TRBV29-1 and TRBJ2-1; TRBD1 agrees at 8 bases. V lost 5 bases and J lost 0; bases outside the gene matches: 9. CDR3 length: 16 amino acids. Germline V lookup: CDR1 SQVTM, CDR2 ANQGSEA. This chain's CDR3 is CSVKTGGGSSYNEQFF. CDR3 bases: TGCAGCGTTAAAACAGGGGGAGGTTCCTCCTACAATGAGCAGTTCTTC.

This clonotype has ten or more counts. The chain recombines TRBV5-1 with TRBJ1-1; the match to TRBD1 covers 7 bases. V lost 0 bases and J lost 1; bases outside the gene matches: 6. The CDR3 totals 16 residues. Germline V lookup: CDR1 SGHRS, CDR2 YFSETQ. The CDR3 nucleotides read TGCGCCAGCAGCTTGGAAGGGGGCGCGGCGAACACTGAAGCTTTCTTT. Translated: CASSLEGGAANTEAFF.